Shown below are 21 T cell receptor beta chains from a single sample sequenced in a study of OX40 agonist ivuxolimab in advanced cancers. This table comes from immunoSEQ multiplex PCR, and its TCRdb copy is limited to in-frame clones, with some not included. The sample has some 70,000 clones, roughly 90% seen once. Sequences were derived from CD4+ or CD8+ T cells sorted from blood, sampled in a trial of the OX40 agonist ivuxolimab. The receptors derive from an adult with an advanced solid tumor such as melanoma, head and neck, liver or kidney cancer.

The chain uses TRBV28 and TRBJ1-3, with TRBD1 identical over 7 bases. V trimming: 9 bases; J trimming: 0 bases; junction bases outside the gene matches: 11. Germline assignment: CDR1 MDHEN and CDR2 SYDVKM. The CDR3 is 16 residues long. CDR3 nucleotide sequence: TGTGCCAGTCATCCAGGGGGGGCGGCCTCTGGAAACACCATATATTTT. Protein product: CASHPGGAASGNTIYF. Variable domain in full (rest from reference TRBV28 and TRBJ1-3): DVKVTQSSRYLVKRTGEKVFLECVQDMDHENMFWYRQDPGLGLRLIYFSYDVKMKEKGDIPEGYSVSREKKERFSLILESASTNQTSMYLCASHPGGAASGNTIYFGEGSWLTVV.

This rearrangement joins TRBV18 to TRBJ2-5, with 7 bases identical to TRBD1. CDR3 length equals 16 residues. The V and J ends lost 5 bases and 5 bases, in that order; junction bases with no gene match: 14. Germline assignment: CDR1 KGHSH and CDR2 LQKENI. Here the CDR3 reads CASSSQGPGPLETQYF. Written as DNA, the CDR3 is TGTGCCAGCTCATCACAGGGGCCGGGCCCCTTGGAGACCCAGTACTTC.

Comments on this clone: The germline gene is not matched at one end of the junction; a read error may be the cause. The chain links TRBV6-5 to TRBJ2-3, with D unclear. This CDR3 has 11 residues. Looked up from germline, CDR1 is MNHEY and CDR2 is SVGAGI. The CDR3 loop reads CVSSYSDTQYF. For the CDR3, the DNA is TGTGTCAGCAGTTACTCAGATACGCAGTATTTT.

V usage is TRBV25-1 and J usage is TRBJ1-1, with 7 bases aligning to TRBD1. The ends lost 8 bases at V and 0 bases at J; junction bases unmatched: 6. The CDR3 contains 14 residues. Germline V lookup: CDR1 MGHDK, CDR2 SYGVNS. CDR3 region: CASGRDSMNTEAFF. CDR3 bases: TGTGCCAGCGGTCGGGACAGCATGAACACTGAAGCTTTCTTT.

The chain is built from TRBV5-6 and TRBJ2-5; 8 positions match TRBD1. Germline V gene data show CDR1 as SGHDT and CDR2 as YYEEEE. V gave up 0 bases and J gave up 5 bases; unmatched junction bases: 18. The CDR3 runs 19 residues. The CDR3 spells CASSLGSGTGQSFGETQYF. CDR3 nucleotides: TGTGCCAGCAGCTTGGGTTCCGGGACAGGTCAGTCTTTTGGGGAGACCCAGTACTTC.

This chain joins TRBV10-3 and TRBJ2-1; 14 bases match TRBD2. The CDR3 has 21 residues. The V segment lost 0 bases and the J segment 0 bases; nucleotides outside the gene matches: 10. The germline CDR1 and CDR2 sequences are ENHRY and SYGVKD. The CDR3 protein is CAISESHGLAGGPSSYNEQFF. DNA of the CDR3: TGTGCCATCAGTGAGTCTCACGGACTAGCGGGGGGACCAAGCTCCTACAATGAGCAGTTCTTC.

The chain has TRBV9 and TRBJ2-3; a weak D match, TRBD2 (6 bases). The CDR3 is made up of 14 amino acids. The V and J ends lost 0 bases and 5 bases respectively, with 10 bases between them. Germline-derived CDR1 and CDR2 are SGDLS and YYNGEE. CDR3 nucleotides: TGTGCCAGCAGCGTAGTGGGACTGCAAGATACGCAGTATTTT. Translated, it gives CASSVVGLQDTQYF.

V gene TRBV18 combines with J gene TRBJ1-5; tentatively, D is TRBD1 (5 bases). V was shortened by 6 bases and J by 7 bases, with 13 bases between the two germline ends. The CDR3 is 13 amino acids. Germline V gives CDR1 KGHSH, CDR2 LQKENI. The CDR3 is CASSEGRDQPQHF. CDR3 coding DNA: TGTGCCAGCTCGGAGGGCAGGGACCAGCCCCAGCATTTT.

The chain uses TRBV30 and TRBJ2-5, with 13 bases that match TRBD2. This CDR3 region has 17 residues. Germline CDR1 is GTSNPN and CDR2 is SVGIG (reference sequence). Trimming removed 0 bases from V and 0 bases from J; junction bases left unmatched: 4. The CDR3 DNA is TGTGCCTGGAGTGTACTAGCGGGGGGGTTTAACCAAGAGACCCAGTACTTC. This sequence encodes CAWSVLAGGFNQETQYF.

The J gene is TRBJ1-5, the V gene TRBV19; D call uncertain. Trimming took 3 bases from V and 4 from J, leaving 16 bases between them. Germline values: CDR1 LNHDA, CDR2 SQIVND (reference sequence). This CDR3 region has 16 residues. The CDR3: CASSITFSTENQPQHF. As DNA, the CDR3 is TGTGCCAGTAGTATTACGTTTTCCACTGAGAATCAGCCCCAGCATTTT.

The chain links TRBV9 to TRBJ2-3, with TRBD2 matching 9 bases. The CDR3 length is 16 residues. Germline CDR1 reads SGDLS; CDR2 reads YYNGEE. J was trimmed by 3 bases and V by 5 bases; bases with no gene match: 10. The CDR3 loop reads CASSGRRGGRTDTQYF. The CDR3 bases are TGTGCCAGCAGTGGGCGGCGGGGGGGCCGAACAGATACGCAGTATTTT.

The chain links TRBV18 to TRBJ1-2; no firm D call. This CDR3 spans 15 amino acids. Trimming took 2 bases from V and 4 from J, leaving 14 bases between them. Per germline, CDR1 KGHSH and CDR2 LQKENI. The DNA for the CDR3 is TGTGCCAGCTCACCAGAAGGGCACAACTCCTATGGCTACACCTTC. Its protein is CASSPEGHNSYGYTF.

This CDR3 is CASSLEGFNTGELFF. The CDR3 DNA is TGTGCCAGCAGCTTGGAAGGATTTAACACCGGGGAGCTGTTTTTT. The chain uses TRBV5-4 and TRBJ2-2; D is undetermined. CDR1 SGHNT and CDR2 YYREEE come from the germline V gene (reference sequence). The CDR3 extends over 15 amino acids. The V and J ends lost 0 bases and 2 bases respectively, with 8 bases between them. The variable domain in full, completed from reference TRBV5-4 and TRBJ2-2, reads ETGVTQSPTHLIKTRGQQVTLRCSSQSGHNTVSWYQQALGQGPQFIFQYYREEENGRGNFPPRFSGLQFPNYSSELNVNALELDDSALYLCASSLEGFNTGELFFGEGSRLTVL.

This clone was found a few times. The rearrangement uses TRBV14 and TRBJ1-2; D remains ambiguous. Germline V gene lookup returns CDR1 SGHDN and CDR2 FVKESK. This CDR3 is built from 13 residues. Trimming removed 3 bases from V and 3 bases from J, with 8 bases in between. The CDR3 loop reads CASSHFPDYGYTF. For the CDR3, the DNA is TGTGCCAGCAGCCACTTTCCCGACTATGGCTACACCTTC. The whole variable domain, filled in from reference TRBV14 and TRBJ1-2, reads EAGVTQFPSHSVIEKGQTVTLRCDPISGHDNLYWYRRVMGKEIKFLLHFVKESKQDESGMPNNRFLAERTGGTYSTLKVQPAELEDSGVYFCASSHFPDYGYTFGSGTRLTVV.

The chain combines TRBV6-6 with TRBJ1-2; 7 positions match TRBD1. CDR1 and CDR2 from the germline V gene are MNHNY and SVGAGI (reference sequence). The CDR3 runs 14 residues. V lost 3 bases, J lost 6 bases, and 7 bases stayed unmatched. The CDR3 bases are TGTGCCAGCAGTTATGAACAGGGGATACATGGCTACACCTTC. Encoded protein: CASSYEQGIHGYTF.

V is TRBV28 and J is TRBJ1-2; TRBD1 aligns across 7 bases. The CDR3 sequence is 13 residues long. Germline V lookup: CDR1 MDHEN, CDR2 SYDVKM. V lost 5 bases and J lost 8; bases outside the gene matches: 8. CDR3: CASSRPGQKGYTF. The DNA of the CDR3 is TGTGCCAGCAGTCGGCCGGGACAGAAAGGCTACACCTTC.

This clone was seen only once. The chain has TRBV10-3 and TRBJ2-5; TRBD1 aligns across 11 bases. From germline, CDR1 is ENHRY and CDR2 SYGVKD. The CDR3 consists of 16 residues. With 3 bases clipped from V and 3 bases from J, the junction kept 6 bases outside the gene matches. Written as DNA, the CDR3 is TGTGCCATCAGTGACGGGACAGGGGGTACCGAAGAGACCCAGTACTTC. Its translation is CAISDGTGGTEETQYF.

This chain connects TRBV7-2 to TRBJ1-1, with D perhaps TRBD1 (6 bases). This CDR3 has 15 amino acids. V lost 5 bases to trimming and J lost 0 bases, with 13 bases between them. Germline V gene sequence: CDR1 SGHTA, CDR2 FQGNSA. The CDR3, as DNA: TGTGCCAGCAGCCCTAGGGGGGGGGTGAACACTGAAGCTTTCTTT. It codes for CASSPRGGVNTEAFF.

The V call is TRBV28, the J call TRBJ1-1; TRBD1 is a possible D gene (6 bases). The CDR3 has 16 amino acids. The germline V gene has CDR1 MDHEN and CDR2 SYDVKM. Deletions cut 1 base from V and 2 bases from J, with 14 bases between. CDR3 nucleotide sequence: TGTGCCAGCAGTTTATACAGGGTCACGAGTAACACTGAAGCTTTCTTT. This codes for CASSLYRVTSNTEAFF.

This CDR3 is CASSERGWLVFF. The CDR3, as DNA: TGTGCCAGCAGTGAAAGAGGGTGGTTAGTTTTCTTT. The chain employs TRBV6-1 and TRBJ1-1; D ambiguous. Between the trimmed V and J ends, which lost 2 bases and 13 bases, there was a span of 14 bases. Per germline, CDR1 MNHNS and CDR2 SASEGT. The CDR3 has 12 amino acids.

The chain carries TRBV6-5 and TRBJ2-2; D unresolved. Trimming pared 6 bases from V and 4 bases from J, leaving 9 bases between. The V gene's germline CDR1 is MNHEY and CDR2 SVGAGI. The CDR3 consists of 13 residues. As DNA, the CDR3 is TGTGCCAGCAGGACCGGTGGCACCGGGGAGCTGTTTTTT. It yields the protein CASRTGGTGELFF.